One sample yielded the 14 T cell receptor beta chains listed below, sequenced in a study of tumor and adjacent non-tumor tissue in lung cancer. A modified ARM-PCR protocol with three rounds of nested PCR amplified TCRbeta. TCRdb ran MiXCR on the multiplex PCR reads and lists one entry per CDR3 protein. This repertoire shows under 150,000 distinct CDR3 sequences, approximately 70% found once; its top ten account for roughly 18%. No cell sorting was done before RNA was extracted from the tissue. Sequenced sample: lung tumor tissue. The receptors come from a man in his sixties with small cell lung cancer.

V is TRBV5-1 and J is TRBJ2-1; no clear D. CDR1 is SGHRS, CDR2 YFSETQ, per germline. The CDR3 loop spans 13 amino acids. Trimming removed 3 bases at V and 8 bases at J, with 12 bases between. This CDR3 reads CASSSTQSHEQFF. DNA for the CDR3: TGCGCCAGCAGCTCCACACAATCTCATGAGCAGTTCTTC.

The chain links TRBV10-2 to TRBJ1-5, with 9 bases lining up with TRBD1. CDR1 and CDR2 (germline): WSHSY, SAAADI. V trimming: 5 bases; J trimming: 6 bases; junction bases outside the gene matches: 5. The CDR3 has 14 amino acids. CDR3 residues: CASSHRQGGQPQHF. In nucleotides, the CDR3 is TGCGCCAGCAGTCACAGACAGGGGGGTCAGCCCCAGCATTTT.

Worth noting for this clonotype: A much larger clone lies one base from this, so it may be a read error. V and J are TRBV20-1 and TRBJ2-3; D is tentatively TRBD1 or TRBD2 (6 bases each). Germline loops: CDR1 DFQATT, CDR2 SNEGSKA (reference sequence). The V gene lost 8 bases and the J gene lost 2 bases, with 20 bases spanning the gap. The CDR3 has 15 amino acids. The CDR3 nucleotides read TGCAGTCCTTCCCGACTGGGGGGCCTCACAGATACGCAGTATTTT. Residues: CSPSRLGGLTDTQYF.

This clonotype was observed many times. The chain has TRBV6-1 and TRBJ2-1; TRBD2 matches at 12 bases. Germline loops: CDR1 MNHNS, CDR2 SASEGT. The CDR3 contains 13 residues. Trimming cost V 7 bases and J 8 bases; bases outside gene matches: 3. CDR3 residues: CASKLAGGHEQFF. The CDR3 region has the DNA TGTGCCAGCAAACTAGCGGGAGGCCATGAGCAGTTCTTC.

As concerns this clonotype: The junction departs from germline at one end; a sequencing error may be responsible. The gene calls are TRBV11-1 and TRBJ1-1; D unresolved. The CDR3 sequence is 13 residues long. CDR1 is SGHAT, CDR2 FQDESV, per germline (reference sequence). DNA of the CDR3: TGTGCTAGCAACTTAAAGGGTGGCGGTGAAACTTTCTTT. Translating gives CASNLKGGGETFF.

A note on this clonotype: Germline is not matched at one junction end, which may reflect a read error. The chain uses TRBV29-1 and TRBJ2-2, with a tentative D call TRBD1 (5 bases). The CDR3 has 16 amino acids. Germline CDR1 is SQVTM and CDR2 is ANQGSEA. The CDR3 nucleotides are TGCACCGTTGCCGGACACCTTAGGATTAACACCGGGGAGCTGTTTTTT. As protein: CTVAGHLRINTGELFF.

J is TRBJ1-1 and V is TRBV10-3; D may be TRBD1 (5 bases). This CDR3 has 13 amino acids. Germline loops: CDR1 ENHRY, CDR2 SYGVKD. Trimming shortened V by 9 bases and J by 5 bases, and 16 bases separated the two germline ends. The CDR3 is CAMGPGQGTEAFF. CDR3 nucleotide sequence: TGTGCCATGGGGCCCGGGCAAGGGACTGAAGCTTTCTTT.

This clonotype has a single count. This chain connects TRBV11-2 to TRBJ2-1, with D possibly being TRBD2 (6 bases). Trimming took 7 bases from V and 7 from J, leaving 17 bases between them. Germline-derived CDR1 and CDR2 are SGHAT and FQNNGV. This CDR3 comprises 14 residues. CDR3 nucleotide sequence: TGTGCCAGCATGTGGTGGGAGGATAGTAATGAGCAGTTCTTC. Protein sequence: CASMWWEDSNEQFF.

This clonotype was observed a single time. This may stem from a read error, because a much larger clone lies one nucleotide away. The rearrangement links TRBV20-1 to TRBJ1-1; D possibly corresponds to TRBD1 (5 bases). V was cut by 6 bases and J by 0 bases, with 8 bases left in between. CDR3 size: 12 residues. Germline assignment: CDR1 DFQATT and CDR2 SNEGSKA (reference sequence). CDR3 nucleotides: TGCAGTGCCCGGGGGGTGAACACTGAAGCTTTCTTT. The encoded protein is CSARGVNTEAFF.

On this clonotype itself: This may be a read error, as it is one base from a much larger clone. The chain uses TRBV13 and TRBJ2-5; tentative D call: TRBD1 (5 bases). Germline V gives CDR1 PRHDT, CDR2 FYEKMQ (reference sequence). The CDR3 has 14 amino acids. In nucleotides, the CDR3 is TGTGCCATCAGCTTAATGACAGCCTCGGGGACCCAGTACTTC. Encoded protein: CAISLMTASGTQYF.

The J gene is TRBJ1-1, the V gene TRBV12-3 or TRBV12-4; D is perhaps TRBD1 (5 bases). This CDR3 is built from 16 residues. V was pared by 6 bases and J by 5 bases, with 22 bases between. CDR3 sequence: CASRSLGATGGTEAFF. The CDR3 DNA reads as TGTGCCAGCAGATCTCTGGGTGCTACAGGCGGGACTGAAGCTTTCTTT.

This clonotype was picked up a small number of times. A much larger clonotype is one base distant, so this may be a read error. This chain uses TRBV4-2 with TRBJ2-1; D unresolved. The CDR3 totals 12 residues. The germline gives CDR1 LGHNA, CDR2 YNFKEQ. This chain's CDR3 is CASSQVWSEHFF. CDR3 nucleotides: TGTGCCAGCAGCCAAGTTTGGTCTGAGCATTTCTTC.

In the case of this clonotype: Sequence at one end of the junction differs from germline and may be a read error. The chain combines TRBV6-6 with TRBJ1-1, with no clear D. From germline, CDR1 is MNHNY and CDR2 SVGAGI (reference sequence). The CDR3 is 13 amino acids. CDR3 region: CVSSLYRNTEAFF. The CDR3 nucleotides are TGTGTCAGCAGTTTGTACAGGAACACTGAAGCTTTCTTT.

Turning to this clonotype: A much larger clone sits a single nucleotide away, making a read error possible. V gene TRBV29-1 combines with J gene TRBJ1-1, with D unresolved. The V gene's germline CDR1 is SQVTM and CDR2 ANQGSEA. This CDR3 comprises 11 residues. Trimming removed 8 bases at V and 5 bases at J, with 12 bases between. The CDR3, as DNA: TGCAGCATGGGGTCGAGGACTGAAGCTTTCTTT. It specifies CSMGSRTEAFF.